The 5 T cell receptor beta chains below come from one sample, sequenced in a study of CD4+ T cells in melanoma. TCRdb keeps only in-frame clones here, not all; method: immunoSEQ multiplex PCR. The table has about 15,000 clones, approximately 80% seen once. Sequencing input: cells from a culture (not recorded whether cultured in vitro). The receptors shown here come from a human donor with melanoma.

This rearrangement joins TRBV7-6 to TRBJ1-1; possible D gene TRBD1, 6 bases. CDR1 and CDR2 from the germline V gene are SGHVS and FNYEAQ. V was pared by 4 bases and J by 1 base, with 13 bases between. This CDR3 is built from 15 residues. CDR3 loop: CASSSLSTGNTEAFF. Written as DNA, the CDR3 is TGTGCCAGCAGCTCACTTTCGACAGGGAACACTGAAGCTTTCTTT.

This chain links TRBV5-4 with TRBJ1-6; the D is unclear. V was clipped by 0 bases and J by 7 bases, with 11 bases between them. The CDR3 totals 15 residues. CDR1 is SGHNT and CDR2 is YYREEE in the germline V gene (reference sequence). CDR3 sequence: CASSLAGLLNSPLHF. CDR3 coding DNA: TGTGCCAGCAGCTTGGCCGGGTTACTGAATTCACCCCTCCACTTT.

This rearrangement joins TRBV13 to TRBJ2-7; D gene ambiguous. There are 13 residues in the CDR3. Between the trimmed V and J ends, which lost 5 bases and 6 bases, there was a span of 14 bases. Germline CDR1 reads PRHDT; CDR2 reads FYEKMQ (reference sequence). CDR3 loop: CASSRFSRPEQYF. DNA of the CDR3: TGTGCCAGCAGCAGGTTTTCTCGGCCCGAGCAGTACTTC. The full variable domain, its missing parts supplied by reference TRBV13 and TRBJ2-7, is AAGVIQSPRHLIKEKRETATLKCYPIPRHDTVYWYQQGPGQDPQFLISFYEKMQSDKGSIPDRFSAQQFSDYHSELNMSSLELGDSALYFCASSRFSRPEQYFGPGTRLTVT.

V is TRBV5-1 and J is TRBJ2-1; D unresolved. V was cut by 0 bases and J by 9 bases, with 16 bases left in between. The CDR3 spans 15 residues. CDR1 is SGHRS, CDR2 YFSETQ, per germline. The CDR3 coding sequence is TGCGCCAGCAGCTTGGTTTCCCAAGTATCTTTTGAGCAGTTCTTC. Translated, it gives CASSLVSQVSFEQFF.

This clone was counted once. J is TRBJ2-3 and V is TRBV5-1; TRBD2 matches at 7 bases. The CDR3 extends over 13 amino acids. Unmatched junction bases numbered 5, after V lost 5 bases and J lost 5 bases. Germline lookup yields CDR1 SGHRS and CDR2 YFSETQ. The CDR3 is CASSGGDQDTQYF. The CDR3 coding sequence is TGCGCCAGCAGTGGGGGGGATCAAGATACGCAGTATTTT.